This is a list of T cell receptor beta chains from one sample in a study of blood T cell repertoires in COVID-19. Using immunoSEQ multiplex PCR, the repertoire was profiled, and TCRdb retains in-frame clones only, with some absent. The sample has 150,000 to 200,000 clones; roughly 80% are singletons. The sequencing sample was made of PBMCs or T cells enriched from blood (not recorded which). These TCRs come from a woman between 45 and 60 years old who had recovered from COVID-19. Each CDR3 is given with its conserved first and last residue. Each record gives: clone size, V gene, D gene, J gene, CDR3 DNA, CDR3 protein. D genes are given only for firm matches. Clone size is not always given. Where it is, it says once, few, many or a class for expanded clones.

abundance: -; v_gene: TRBV28; d_gene: -; j_gene: TRBJ1-2; CDR3nt: TGTGCCAGCCTTCTTCCCAACTATGGCTACACCTTC; CDR3aa: CASLLPNYGYTF
abundance: -; v_gene: TRBV15; d_gene: TRBD2; j_gene: TRBJ2-1; CDR3nt: TGTGCCACCAGCAGAGGGGCACTAGCGGGAGTTAGTGAGCAGTTCTTC; CDR3aa: CATSRGALAGVSEQFF
abundance: -; v_gene: TRBV19; d_gene: TRBD1; j_gene: TRBJ1-5; CDR3nt: TGTGCCAGTAGTATCGGCTTACAGGGGAATGGTCAGCCCCAGCATTTT; CDR3aa: CASSIGLQGNGQPQHF
abundance: -; v_gene: TRBV5-1; d_gene: TRBD2; j_gene: TRBJ2-1; CDR3nt: TGCGCCAGCAGCTTGGGGGCTAGCGGGAGAGGGACCTACAATGAGCAGTTCTTC; CDR3aa: CASSLGASGRGTYNEQFF
abundance: -; v_gene: TRBV13; d_gene: -; j_gene: TRBJ2-3; CDR3nt: TGTGCCAGCAGCTCCCAGGGTGTCTATACGCAGTATTTT; CDR3aa: CASSSQGVYTQYF
abundance: -; v_gene: TRBV12-3/TRBV12-4; d_gene: -; j_gene: TRBJ2-5; CDR3nt: TGTGCCAGCAGTTCGGGACTTCAAGAGACCCAGTACTTC; CDR3aa: CASSSGLQETQYF
abundance: -; v_gene: TRBV7-3; d_gene: TRBD2; j_gene: TRBJ2-1; CDR3nt: TGTGCCAGCAGCAGAGGGACTAGCGGGAGTGGAGGTGAGCAGTTCTTC; CDR3aa: CASSRGTSGSGGEQFF
abundance: -; v_gene: TRBV19; d_gene: -; j_gene: TRBJ1-1; CDR3nt: TGTGCCAGTACTCAGTGGGGAAGGGGGTCACCCCCGAACACTGAAGCTTTCTTT; CDR3aa: CASTQWGRGSPPNTEAFF
abundance: -; v_gene: TRBV2; d_gene: -; j_gene: TRBJ2-3; CDR3nt: TGTGCCAGCAGTGAGGCGGGTTTCGATACGCAGTATTTT; CDR3aa: CASSEAGFDTQYF
abundance: -; v_gene: TRBV13; d_gene: TRBD1; j_gene: TRBJ1-6; CDR3nt: TGTGCCAGCAGCTTACGTCCGGGACAGAATAATTCACCCCTCCACTTT; CDR3aa: CASSLRPGQNNSPLHF
abundance: once; v_gene: TRBV5-4; d_gene: TRBD2; j_gene: TRBJ2-3; CDR3nt: TGTGCCAGCAGCTTAGGACTAGCCACAGATACGCAGTATTTT; CDR3aa: CASSLGLATDTQYF
abundance: -; v_gene: TRBV5-4; d_gene: -; j_gene: TRBJ1-2; CDR3nt: TGTGCCAGCAGCCTACCCCCCACTGGCTACACCTTC; CDR3aa: CASSLPPTGYTF
abundance: few; v_gene: TRBV7-2; d_gene: TRBD2; j_gene: TRBJ2-1; CDR3nt: TGTGCCAGCAGCTTAGTCCCCTCTCCCCTAGCGGGAGGGGACAATGAGCAGTTCTTC; CDR3aa: CASSLVPSPLAGGDNEQFF
abundance: -; v_gene: TRBV27; d_gene: TRBD2; j_gene: TRBJ2-2; CDR3nt: TGTGCCAGCAGTTTACTCCCCGGGGGTAGCGGGAGCACCGGGGAGCTGTTTTTT; CDR3aa: CASSLLPGGSGSTGELFF
abundance: -; v_gene: TRBV10-3; d_gene: TRBD1; j_gene: TRBJ1-1; CDR3nt: TGTGCCATCAAAGGGACAGGGGTCGGGGCCACTGAAGCTTTCTTT; CDR3aa: CAIKGTGVGATEAFF
abundance: -; v_gene: TRBV15; d_gene: -; j_gene: TRBJ2-7; CDR3nt: TGTGCCACCAGCAGCCATGACGGAGTAGCGGTGCAGTACTTC; CDR3aa: CATSSHDGVAVQYF
abundance: -; v_gene: TRBV27; d_gene: TRBD1; j_gene: TRBJ2-5; CDR3nt: TGTGCCAGTAAAACAGGGGGTGAAGAGACCCAGTACTTC; CDR3aa: CASKTGGEETQYF
abundance: -; v_gene: TRBV28; d_gene: -; j_gene: TRBJ1-5; CDR3nt: TGTGCCAGCAGTTTGGAAGGGGTTACCATTCAGCCCCAGCATTTT; CDR3aa: CASSLEGVTIQPQHF
abundance: few; v_gene: TRBV28; d_gene: -; j_gene: TRBJ2-4; CDR3nt: TGTGCCAGCAGGGGGGCTGATGAGAGAAACATTCAGTACTTC; CDR3aa: CASRGADERNIQYF
abundance: -; v_gene: TRBV9; d_gene: -; j_gene: TRBJ1-1; CDR3nt: TGTGCCAGCAGCGTAGCTGGCAGGGACACTGAAGCTTTCTTT; CDR3aa: CASSVAGRDTEAFF
abundance: -; v_gene: TRBV4-1; d_gene: -; j_gene: TRBJ1-2; CDR3nt: TGCGCCAGCAGCCAACCCTCGGGAAACTATGGCTACACCTTC; CDR3aa: CASSQPSGNYGYTF
abundance: -; v_gene: TRBV11-2; d_gene: TRBD1; j_gene: TRBJ2-5; CDR3nt: TGTGCCAGCAGCGACCGGGACAGGGGGGTAGAGACCCAGTACTTC; CDR3aa: CASSDRDRGVETQYF
abundance: -; v_gene: TRBV27; d_gene: TRBD1; j_gene: TRBJ1-4; CDR3nt: TGTGCCAGCAGTTCAAGACAGGGAAGTGAAAAACTGTTTTTT; CDR3aa: CASSSRQGSEKLFF
abundance: few; v_gene: TRBV28; d_gene: -; j_gene: TRBJ1-2; CDR3nt: TGTGCCAGCAGTTCTGACATCTATGGCTACACCTTC; CDR3aa: CASSSDIYGYTF
abundance: -; v_gene: TRBV14; d_gene: -; j_gene: TRBJ2-7; CDR3nt: TGTGCCAGCAGCCGACAGGCGTCCTACGAGCAGTACTTC; CDR3aa: CASSRQASYEQYF
abundance: -; v_gene: TRBV7-9; d_gene: -; j_gene: TRBJ2-5; CDR3nt: TGTGCCAGCAGCTTAGAGTCGGTCACCACAGGGTTGGGTAAGACCCAGTACTTC; CDR3aa: CASSLESVTTGLGKTQYF
abundance: -; v_gene: TRBV9; d_gene: -; j_gene: TRBJ2-2; CDR3nt: TGTGCCAGCAGAGGAACAGGGTTTACCGGGGAGCTGTTTTTT; CDR3aa: CASRGTGFTGELFF
abundance: -; v_gene: TRBV6-5; d_gene: TRBD1; j_gene: TRBJ1-1; CDR3nt: TGTGCCAGCACCCAGGGGGGAGCTTTCTTT; CDR3aa: CASTQGGAFF
abundance: -; v_gene: TRBV2; d_gene: -; j_gene: TRBJ1-2; CDR3nt: TGTGCCAGCAGTGAGGCCCTCGGCTACACCTTC; CDR3aa: CASSEALGYTF
abundance: -; v_gene: TRBV5-1; d_gene: TRBD2; j_gene: TRBJ2-2; CDR3nt: TGCGCCAGCAAGGTTGGCGGGAGTGAAACCGGGGAGCTGTTTTTT; CDR3aa: CASKVGGSETGELFF
abundance: -; v_gene: TRBV7-3; d_gene: -; j_gene: TRBJ2-2; CDR3nt: TGTGCCAGCAGCCCGGGACAACCGAACACCGGGGAGCTGTTTTTT; CDR3aa: CASSPGQPNTGELFF
abundance: -; v_gene: TRBV15; d_gene: -; j_gene: TRBJ2-2; CDR3nt: TGTGCCACCAGCAGAACCCCCCAGGCCCCCGGGGAGCTGTTTTTT; CDR3aa: CATSRTPQAPGELFF
abundance: -; v_gene: TRBV5-1; d_gene: TRBD2; j_gene: TRBJ2-1; CDR3nt: TGCGCCAGCAGCTTGGGGACTAGCGGGACAGGTGAGCAGTTCTTC; CDR3aa: CASSLGTSGTGEQFF